This TCR beta chain was recorded in a study of blood T cell repertoires in COVID-19. The CDR3 runs 16 residues. V gave up 3 bases and J gave up 5 bases; unmatched junction bases: 12. Germline V gene lookup returns CDR1 MNHEY and CDR2 SMNVEV (reference sequence). Methods used by the authors: The authors estimated nucleated cell counts from reference gene primer amplification. Some clones are missing from TCRdb's copy, which holds only in-frame ones; the method was immunoSEQ multiplex PCR. D and trimming were read from the DNA, whereas the V and J calls and clone size are those reported in that table. The sample includes around 200,000 clones, roughly 89% seen only once; the top ten take more than 3.5%.

This receptor was obtained from a woman aged 35 to 49 with acute COVID-19. J is TRBJ1-1 and V is TRBV27; 7 bases line up with TRBD1. The sequenced sample consisted of PBMCs or T cells enriched from blood (not recorded which). The CDR3 sequence is CASSLAAGQVQTEAFF. The CDR3 region has the DNA TGTGCCAGCAGTTTGGCGGCAGGACAGGTCCAGACTGAAGCTTTCTTT.